The 5 T cell receptor beta chains below were found in one sample sequenced in a study of monozygotic twins with inflammatory bowel disease. One entry per CDR3 protein, without DNA, is what TCRdb gives after re-calling the 5' RACE reads. The sample holds under 150,000 distinct CDR3 sequences. The specimen sequenced was blood. The receptors originated from a human donor with ulcerative colitis or Crohn's disease, or a healthy co-twin of an affected twin (not recorded which).

The rearrangement links TRBV5-5 to TRBJ2-3; TCRdb lists TRBD1, though no DNA is available to test this call. The CDR3 spans 15 residues. Germline V gene lookup returns CDR1 SGHKS and CDR2 YYEKEE (reference sequence). CDR3 amino acids: CASSLRGVSTDTQYF.

This rearrangement joins TRBV9 to TRBJ1-2. Germline values: CDR1 SGDLS, CDR2 YYNGEE. This CDR3 spans 13 amino acids. The CDR3 spells CASRGDWYGGYTF.

The chain combines TRBV10-3 with TRBJ1-1; no DNA is available, so the TRBD1 call from TCRdb remains unchecked. This CDR3 region has 11 residues. Germline-derived CDR1 and CDR2 are ENHRY and SYGVKD. CDR3 sequence reads: CAISGAAEAFF.

J is TRBJ1-1 and V is TRBV5-5; the D gene TCRdb calls, TRBD1, cannot be checked with no DNA. The germline CDR1 and CDR2 sequences are SGHKS and YYEKEE (reference sequence). This CDR3 region has 13 residues. CDR3 region: CASSADSNTEAFF.

The gene calls are TRBV4-3 and TRBJ1-2; TCRdb's D call of TRBD1 is untestable without DNA. Germline CDR1 LGHNA, CDR2 YSLEER. The length of the CDR3 is 15 residues. The CDR3 spells CASSQDRVRENGYTF.